This T cell receptor beta chain appears in the sequencing data of a study of T cell repertoires in cytomegalovirus infection. In the study overall: It was the public TCR beta signatures that indicated both CMV infection and matching HLA type. Study-level points and caveats: Summed frequency of public TCR beta families distinguished CMV carriers with the relevant HLA. Dominant in the ex vivo response were TCR beta clonotypes restricted by HLA-C and specific for CMV.

TCRdb re-called the reads with MiXCR, one entry per CDR3 protein. In the table there are approximately 140,000 distinct CDR3 sequences, 7% to 10% of which are singletons. At least ten counts were recorded for this clonotype. Its antigen remains unidentified. This TCR came from a human donor in good health (CMV status not recorded). Some clones in this sample may be carry-over from other donors' samples. Sequencing was carried out using PBMCs.

The CDR3 loop is CASRGGPPLRSPLHF. CDR3 sequence (DNA): TGTGCCAGCCGAGGGGGACCGCCCCTTAGATCACCCCTCCACTTT. This chain connects TRBV2 to TRBJ1-6, with D possibly being TRBD1 (6 bases). Per germline, CDR1 SNHLY and CDR2 FYNNEI. Trimming left V 8 bases short and J 10 bases short, with 21 bases between. The CDR3 length is 15 residues.